What follows are 20 T cell receptor beta chains derived from one specimen sequenced in a study of control samples from healthy donors and cancer patients. The method was immunoSEQ multiplex PCR; TCRdb's version includes in-frame clones alone and lacks a portion of them. The data show over 65,000 clones, roughly 92% seen once. Material for sequencing was blood. The receptors come from a woman between 40 and 55 years old in good health.

The chain has TRBV6-5 and TRBJ1-2, with 8 positions matching TRBD1. Germline V gives CDR1 MNHEY, CDR2 SVGAGI. The J segment lost 3 bases and the V segment lost 5 bases, leaving 5 bases of the junction unmatched. This CDR3 is built from 14 residues. CDR3 sequence reads: CASSRDRGDYGYTF. In nucleotides, the CDR3 is TGTGCCAGCAGTCGTGACAGGGGCGACTATGGCTACACCTTC.

The V gene is TRBV15, the J gene TRBJ2-2; 7 bases are a match to TRBD2. Germline V gives CDR1 LNHNV, CDR2 YYDKDF (reference sequence). This CDR3 is built from 18 residues. V lost 5 bases to trimming and J lost 1 base; unmatched junction nucleotides: 13. The CDR3 protein is CATSPRRTGRGNTGELFF. DNA of the CDR3: TGTGCCACCAGCCCCCGAAGAACGGGGAGGGGGAACACCGGGGAGCTGTTTTTT.

The genes are TRBV5-4 and TRBJ1-3, with no clear D. The CDR3 spans 15 residues. Trimming stripped 0 bases from V and 4 bases from J, with 11 bases between. The germline gives CDR1 SGHNT, CDR2 YYREEE (reference sequence). CDR3 loop: CASSLEPPPGNTIYF. Here the CDR3 DNA reads TGTGCCAGCAGCTTGGAGCCCCCACCCGGAAACACCATATATTTT.

This chain connects TRBV27 to TRBJ1-2; 9 bases are shared with TRBD1. Per the germline V gene, CDR1 is MNHEY and CDR2 is SMNVEV (reference sequence). The CDR3 consists of 16 residues. The V segment lost 4 bases and the J segment 4 bases; nucleotides outside the gene matches: 10. For the CDR3, the DNA is TGTGCCAGCAGTTCGGCGGGACAGGGAGCAATCTATGGCTACACCTTC. This translates into CASSSAGQGAIYGYTF.

Comment on this clone: The same CDR3 can be traced to other DNA sequences in this sample. The genes are TRBV7-2 and TRBJ2-1; 8 nucleotides match TRBD2. Germline assignment: CDR1 SGHTA and CDR2 FQGNSA. CDR3 length: 15 residues. With 1 base clipped from V and 4 bases from J, the junction kept 3 bases outside the gene matches. The CDR3 nucleotides read TGTGCCAGCAGCTTAGTTGCGGGGGGATACAATGAGCAGTTCTTC. Protein: CASSLVAGGYNEQFF.

V gene TRBV3-1 (or the pseudogene TRBV3-2) combines with J gene TRBJ1-5; D is unresolved. V lost 0 bases to trimming and J lost 7 bases, with 10 bases between them. CDR1 is LGHDT and CDR2 is YNNKEL in the germline V gene (reference sequence). CDR3 length: 14 residues. This CDR3 is CASSQDGSVQPQHF. The CDR3 DNA follows: TGTGCCAGCAGCCAAGATGGGTCTGTCCAGCCCCAGCATTTT.

The chain is built from TRBV20-1 and TRBJ1-6; 7 bases line up with TRBD1. This CDR3 is built from 13 residues. Per germline, CDR1 DFQATT and CDR2 SNEGSKA (reference sequence). V lost 3 bases, J lost 8 bases, and 4 bases stayed unmatched. The CDR3: CSASQGGDSPLHF. CDR3 DNA: TGCAGTGCTAGTCAGGGGGGGGATTCACCCCTCCACTTT.

The gene calls are TRBV24-1 and TRBJ2-5; D ambiguous. The V gene lost 4 bases and the J gene lost 3 bases, with 5 bases spanning the gap. CDR1 is KGHDR, CDR2 SFDVKD, per germline. The CDR3 totals 12 residues. The CDR3 here is CATSDPEETQYF. Here the CDR3 DNA reads TGTGCCACCAGTGACCCCGAAGAGACCCAGTACTTC.

The chain recombines TRBV27 with TRBJ2-6; D might be TRBD2 (6 bases). V was shortened by 4 bases and J by 0 bases, with 13 bases between the two germline ends. The CDR3 sequence is 17 residues long. The germline V gene encodes CDR1 MNHEY and CDR2 SMNVEV (reference sequence). The chain's CDR3 is CASSWTTSSSGANVLTF. DNA for the CDR3: TGTGCCAGCAGTTGGACAACTAGCAGCTCTGGGGCCAACGTCCTGACTTTC.

The chain employs TRBV10-3 and TRBJ2-7; the D gene is possibly TRBD1 (5 bases). The length of the CDR3 is 12 residues. Germline V gene lookup returns CDR1 ENHRY and CDR2 SYGVKD. V was pared by 10 bases and J by 5 bases, with 15 bases between. The CDR3 loop is CATRNLGDEQYF. The CDR3, as DNA: TGTGCCACCCGGAATTTAGGGGACGAGCAGTACTTC.

The J gene is TRBJ1-5, the V gene TRBV24-1, with D possibly being TRBD1 (5 bases). From germline, CDR1 is KGHDR and CDR2 SFDVKD. The CDR3 sequence is 14 residues long. Deletions cut 9 bases from V and 1 base from J, with 12 bases between. In DNA form, the CDR3 reads TGTGCCACCGCACACCGGGACAGCAATCAGCCCCAGCATTTT. It encodes CATAHRDSNQPQHF.

The genes are TRBV5-6 and TRBJ1-4; D uncertain. V gave up 4 bases and J gave up 8 bases, with 9 bases separating them. CDR1 SGHDT and CDR2 YYEEEE come from the germline V gene. The CDR3 runs 12 residues. In nucleotides, the CDR3 is TGTGCCAGCAGCACATCCGTCGAAAAACTGTTTTTT. It codes for CASSTSVEKLFF.

This chain joins TRBV18 and TRBJ2-1, with no clear D. The CDR3 covers 16 residues. Trimming shortened V by 1 base and J by 0 bases, and 10 bases separated the two germline ends. CDR1 KGHSH and CDR2 LQKENI come from the germline V gene. The CDR3: CASSPRSPSSYNEQFF. In DNA form, the CDR3 reads TGTGCCAGCTCACCACGGAGCCCCAGCTCCTACAATGAGCAGTTCTTC.

This chain joins TRBV5-6 and TRBJ2-5, with a tentative D call TRBD1 (5 bases). This CDR3 region has 15 residues. Trimming stripped 2 bases from V and 6 bases from J, with 17 bases between. Germline V gene lookup returns CDR1 SGHDT and CDR2 YYEEEE. CDR3 residues: CASSFVTAVGKTQYF. In DNA, the CDR3 is TGTGCCAGCAGCTTTGTGACAGCCGTAGGAAAGACCCAGTACTTC.

The chain carries TRBV19 and TRBJ1-1; 7 nucleotides agree with TRBD1. CDR1 is LNHDA, CDR2 SQIVND, per germline (reference sequence). V lost 6 bases and J lost 5; bases outside the gene matches: 9. The CDR3 extends over 14 amino acids. The CDR3 spells CASSTQGGVTEAFF. The CDR3 DNA reads TGTGCCAGTAGCACCCAGGGGGGGGTAACTGAAGCTTTCTTT.

V and J are TRBV10-3 and TRBJ2-5; maybe TRBD2 (5 bases). This CDR3 is 13 amino acids long. The germline V and J ends were trimmed by 0 bases and 3 bases, with 5 bases remaining between them. The germline gives CDR1 ENHRY, CDR2 SYGVKD. CDR3: CAISESREETQYF. The CDR3 bases are TGTGCCATCAGTGAGTCGAGGGAAGAGACCCAGTACTTC.

This clone was observed a single time. The gene calls are TRBV5-5 and TRBJ2-7; TRBD1 might be the D (5 bases). The CDR3 has 14 amino acids. Trimming took 5 bases from V and 1 from J, leaving 13 bases between them. CDR1 and CDR2 (germline): SGHKS, YYEKEE (reference sequence). This CDR3 is CASSITGNSYEQYF. As DNA, the CDR3 is TGTGCCAGCAGTATCACAGGCAATTCCTACGAGCAGTACTTC.

The V and J genes are TRBV3-1 (or the pseudogene TRBV3-2) and TRBJ2-3; D may be TRBD2 (6 bases). Germline-derived CDR1 and CDR2 are LGHDT and YNNKEL (reference sequence). Trimming left V 4 bases short and J 1 base short, with 6 bases between. The CDR3 sequence is 13 residues long. The CDR3 DNA reads as TGTGCCAGCAGCCCGGGGGGCACAGATACGCAGTATTTT. Its protein is CASSPGGTDTQYF.

J is TRBJ2-3 and V is TRBV5-1; possible D gene TRBD1, 5 bases. The germline V gene encodes CDR1 SGHRS and CDR2 YFSETQ. This CDR3 has 14 amino acids. V dropped 2 bases and J dropped 6 bases, with 13 bases sitting between them. The CDR3 region has the DNA TGCGCCAGCAGCTTCGGGCAGGGTAGGGATACGCAGTATTTT. Its protein is CASSFGQGRDTQYF.

The chain combines TRBV5-1 with TRBJ2-5; 12 bases are shared with TRBD2. V was clipped by 4 bases and J by 1 base; unmatched bases: 8. Germline CDR1 reads SGHRS; CDR2 reads YFSETQ. CDR3 size: 17 residues. The CDR3 DNA sequence: TGCGCCAGCAGCCCGGCCCAACTAGCGGGGGGCCAAGAGACCCAGTACTTC. Its protein product is CASSPAQLAGGQETQYF.